This TCR beta chain was sequenced for a study of shared clonotypes between healthy human individuals. Study-level background: Three plates each covered CD4 naive and memory; CD8 naive two, CD8 memory one.

Assay execution proceeded at the deep level. Profiling relied on immunoSEQ multiplex PCR, and the TCRdb table lists in-frame clones only, not all of them. The sample records roughly 2.1 million clones, roughly 91% being singletons. Notes on this clone: What it binds is unknown.

In the naive CD8 group, cells lacked CD45RO and were positively selected for CCR7, so terminally differentiated effector memory CD45RA+ cells were left out. Healthy and HIV-negative, the adult donors had no recent acute infections or vaccinations. Study conclusions and caveats: A handful of donors shared about 4.8% of their naive CD4 clonotypes.

The CDR3 covers 13 residues. The germline V gene has CDR1 MNHEY and CDR2 SMNVEV (reference sequence). Trimming removed 8 bases from V and 6 bases from J, with 13 bases in between. The chain joins TRBV27 to TRBJ2-2, with D tentatively TRBD1 (7 bases). Material: naive CD8+ T cells from PBMCs. This receptor was taken from a man aged 18 to 35 in good health. Some clones in this sample may be carry-over from other donors' samples. The CDR3: CASAQGGPGELFF. The CDR3 DNA is TGTGCCAGCGCCCAGGGGGGCCCCGGGGAGCTGTTTTTT.